This T cell receptor (beta chain) was obtained from a study of OX40 agonist ivuxolimab in advanced cancers. Across the whole study: Ivuxolimab, an agonist antibody against OX40 (CD134), was given to patients. Partial responses were achieved by three patients, of whom one had hepatocellular carcinoma and two had cutaneous melanoma.

Here immunoSEQ multiplex PCR was the method, and the copy in TCRdb shows in-frame clones only, minus some. Counted here are approximately 59,000 clones, 88% occurring once; the ten biggest clones make up 3% to 3.5%. The germline V gene has CDR1 SGHRS and CDR2 YFSETQ. Between the trimmed V and J ends, which lost 0 bases and 0 bases, there was a span of 12 bases. The CDR3 has 16 amino acids. This chain joins TRBV5-1 and TRBJ1-1; a weak D match, TRBD1 (6 bases). The sample here was CD4+ or CD8+ T cells sorted from blood, taken in a trial of the OX40 agonist ivuxolimab. The TCR comes from an adult with an advanced solid tumor such as melanoma, head and neck, liver or kidney cancer. For the CDR3, the DNA is TGCGCCAGCAGCTTGGCCGCAGGGGCTTTGAACACTGAAGCTTTCTTT. It codes for CASSLAAGALNTEAFF.